The 28 T cell receptor beta chains below come from one sample, sequenced in a study of shared clonotypes between healthy human individuals. TCRdb's table, derived via immunoSEQ multiplex PCR, lists solely in-frame clones and lacks some. The sample records about half a million clones, around 77% being singletons. Input material: PBMCs. Every receptor here comes from a woman in her 40s in good health. Some clones in this sample may be carry-over from other donors' samples.

The rearrangement links TRBV5-1 to TRBJ2-7; weak D call: TRBD2 (5 bases). Trimming removed 4 bases from V and 0 bases from J, with 14 bases in between. The length of the CDR3 is 15 residues. CDR1 and CDR2 from the germline V gene are SGHRS and YFSETQ. CDR3 nucleotide sequence: TGCGCCAGCAGCGATCTTTTAGCGAGCTCCTACGAGCAGTACTTC. This translates into CASSDLLASSYEQYF.

V is TRBV9 and J is TRBJ2-5; D perhaps matches TRBD2 (5 bases). CDR1 SGDLS and CDR2 YYNGEE come from the germline V gene. Trimming pared 0 bases from V and 7 bases from J, leaving 10 bases between. The CDR3 is made up of 13 amino acids. DNA of the CDR3: TGTGCCAGCAGCGTAGGACGGGGAGCGACCCAGTACTTC. Translated, it gives CASSVGRGATQYF.

The V and J genes are TRBV7-9 and TRBJ2-5; no clear D gene. The germline V and J ends were trimmed by 2 bases and 4 bases, with 5 bases remaining between them. The CDR3 is 12 residues long. Germline values: CDR1 SEHNR, CDR2 FQNEAQ (reference sequence). The CDR3: CASSLWVETQYF. CDR3 sequence (DNA): TGTGCCAGCAGCTTATGGGTAGAGACCCAGTACTTC.

CDR3 amino acids: CAIQTGLPSSYNEQFF. The DNA of the CDR3 is TGTGCCATCCAGACGGGACTCCCGAGCTCCTACAATGAGCAGTTCTTC. The chain has TRBV10-3 and TRBJ2-1; tentative D call: TRBD2 (6 bases). In germline, CDR1 is ENHRY, CDR2 SYGVKD. CDR3 size: 16 residues. V lost 8 bases and J lost 0, with 17 bases in between.

Details on this clone: Different DNA sequences within this sample yield the same CDR3. The chain uses TRBV2 and TRBJ1-1, with TRBD1 as a possible D gene (5 bases). The length of the CDR3 is 13 residues. From germline, CDR1 is SNHLY and CDR2 FYNNEI. V was pared by 6 bases and J by 1 base, with 9 bases between. The CDR3 reads CASRADRNTEAFF. CDR3 in DNA: TGTGCCAGCAGAGCCGACAGGAACACTGAAGCTTTCTTT.

The gene calls are TRBV6-5 and TRBJ2-3; no reliable D call. The ends were cut back, 2 bases at V and 3 bases at J, with 12 bases in the middle. This CDR3 has 15 residues. Germline V gene sequence: CDR1 MNHEY, CDR2 SVGAGI. The CDR3 sequence: CASSYRALPTDTQYF. CDR3 nucleotides: TGTGCCAGCAGTTACAGGGCCCTACCGACAGATACGCAGTATTTT.

This chain uses TRBV5-4 with TRBJ2-3, with D possibly TRBD2 on 7 matching bases. V was pared by 4 bases and J by 6 bases, with 18 bases between. Germline CDR1 is SGHNT and CDR2 is YYREEE (reference sequence). The CDR3 is 15 residues long. The CDR3 loop is CASSPTGGDWDTQYF. The CDR3 DNA sequence: TGTGCCAGCAGCCCCACGGGGGGCGATTGGGATACGCAGTATTTT.

This clone was counted a single time. Only one base separates this from a far larger clonotype, so it likely reflects a read error. The sample contains more than one DNA sequence encoding this CDR3. The chain couples TRBV5-1 to TRBJ2-3; TRBD1 aligns across 9 bases. V lost 4 bases to trimming and J lost 3 bases; unmatched junction nucleotides: 6. Germline CDR1 SGHRS, CDR2 YFSETQ. This CDR3 contains 15 residues. DNA of the CDR3: TGCGCCAGCAGCGGACAGGGGCAGGGTACAGATACGCAGTATTTT. The encoded protein is CASSGQGQGTDTQYF. Full variable domain (outside the CDR3, taken from reference TRBV5-1 and TRBJ2-3): KAGVTQTPRYLIKTRGQQVTLSCSPISGHRSVSWYQQTPGQGLQFLFEYFSETQRNKGNFPGRFSGRQFSNSRSEMNVSTLELGDSALYLCASSGQGQGTDTQYFGPGTRLTVL.

V gene TRBV6-5 combines with J gene TRBJ2-2; TRBD1 agrees at 8 bases. The junction had 5 bases not matched to a gene; V was cut back by 6 bases and J by 5 bases. The CDR3 contains 14 residues. The V gene's germline CDR1 is MNHEY and CDR2 SVGAGI. The CDR3 nucleotides read TGTGCCAGCAGGGTGGACAGGGAGACCGGGGAGCTGTTTTTT. This translates into CASRVDRETGELFF.

This rearrangement joins TRBV7-6 to TRBJ1-3; the D is unclear. The better agreement between TRBJ2-2 and the DNA end casts doubt on the J call. The germline gives CDR1 SGHVS, CDR2 FNYEAQ. There are 12 residues in the CDR3. CDR3 residues: CASSLVFGELFF. CDR3 nucleotides: TGTGCCAGCAGCTTAGTCTTCGGGGAGCTGTTTTTT.

The chain couples TRBV29-1 to TRBJ2-7; perhaps D is TRBD1 or TRBD2 (6 bases each). Germline lookup yields CDR1 SQVTM and CDR2 ANQGSEA. This CDR3 spans 13 amino acids. V was cut by 6 bases and J by 0 bases, with 12 bases left in between. The CDR3 reads CSVGGGTSYEQYF. CDR3 coding DNA: TGCAGCGTGGGGGGCGGGACCTCCTACGAGCAGTACTTC.

This clone was counted once. The J gene is TRBJ2-7, the V gene TRBV2; 8 bases are a match to TRBD1. The germline V gene has CDR1 SNHLY and CDR2 FYNNEI. V lost 6 bases and J lost 5; bases outside the gene matches: 3. The CDR3 is 12 residues long. The CDR3 protein is CASRGQVHEQYF. The DNA of the CDR3 is TGTGCCAGCAGGGGACAGGTCCACGAGCAGTACTTC.

The rearrangement uses TRBV27 and TRBJ2-5; D is unclear. V lost 5 bases and J 4 bases, leaving 11 bases between the germline ends. This CDR3 is 13 amino acids long. Germline lookup yields CDR1 MNHEY and CDR2 SMNVEV (reference sequence). The CDR3: CASSIVHGETQYF. The DNA for the CDR3 is TGTGCCAGCAGTATCGTACACGGAGAGACCCAGTACTTC.

This clone appeared a single time. J is TRBJ1-2 and V is TRBV11-2; 7 bases are a match to TRBD1. This CDR3 spans 13 amino acids. The V segment lost 5 bases and the J segment 8 bases; nucleotides outside the gene matches: 8. Germline-derived CDR1 and CDR2 are SGHAT and FQNNGV. The CDR3 sequence: CASSSQGVGGYTF. DNA for the CDR3: TGTGCCAGCAGCAGTCAGGGGGTCGGAGGCTACACCTTC. The variable domain in full, with the rest retrieved from reference TRBV11-2 and TRBJ1-2, is EAGVAQSPRYKIIEKRQSVAFWCNPISGHATLYWYQQILGQGPKLLIQFQNNGVVDDSQLPKDRFSAERLKGVDSTLKIQPAKLEDSAVYLCASSSQGVGGYTFGSGTRLTVV.

The rearrangement uses TRBV7-3 and TRBJ2-7; D could derive from TRBD1 or TRBD2 (7 bases each). Trimming took off 5 bases at V and 4 bases at J, with 27 bases between the two ends. From germline, CDR1 is SGHTA and CDR2 FQGTGA. This CDR3 comprises 18 residues. CDR3 nucleotide sequence: TGTGCCAGCAGCGTAAGACAGGGACCTTCTAGCGGACCTTACGAGCAGTACTTC. Its protein product is CASSVRQGPSSGPYEQYF.

Turning to this clone: A junction end diverges from the germline sequence, so it may reflect a read error. J is TRBJ1-1 and V is TRBV18; D remains unclear. This CDR3 region has 13 residues. Germline V gene sequence: CDR1 KGHSH, CDR2 LQKENI. The CDR3 nucleotides read TGTGCCAGCTCAACCCCATTGAACATTGAAGCTTTCTTT. Protein product: CASSTPLNIEAFF.

A note on this clone: Possible read error: a much larger clone is one base away. V gene TRBV5-1 combines with J gene TRBJ2-2; D may be TRBD2 (6 bases). The CDR3 length is 16 residues. V dropped 1 base and J dropped 6 bases, with 16 bases sitting between them. CDR1 and CDR2 (germline): SGHRS, YFSETQ. In DNA form, the CDR3 reads TGCGCCAGCAGCTTGAGAGGGACTCTATACGCCGGGGAGCTGTTTTTT. Translated, it gives CASSLRGTLYAGELFF.

This rearrangement joins TRBV27 to TRBJ1-2; D possibly corresponds to TRBD1 (6 bases). The CDR3 extends over 16 amino acids. Germline CDR1 and CDR2: MNHEY and SMNVEV (reference sequence). Between the trimmed V and J ends, which lost 5 bases and 4 bases, there was a span of 20 bases. CDR3 region: CASSLTAGAQGYGYTF. The CDR3 DNA reads as TGTGCCAGCAGTCTAACCGCAGGGGCGCAGGGCTATGGCTACACCTTC.

The chain combines TRBV7-2 with TRBJ1-2; D may be TRBD1 (6 bases). The V end was cut by 1 base, the J end by 8 bases, with 14 bases between. CDR1 and CDR2 from the germline V gene are SGHTA and FQGNSA. The CDR3 length is 14 residues. The CDR3 region is CASSLVSRGSGYTF. CDR3 in DNA: TGTGCCAGCAGCTTAGTATCCAGGGGTAGCGGCTACACCTTC.

The chain is built from TRBV18 and TRBJ2-7, with D hard to call. Trimming stripped 6 bases from V and 3 bases from J, with 15 bases between. Germline values: CDR1 KGHSH, CDR2 LQKENI. This CDR3 contains 14 residues. The CDR3 protein is CASSSLSKGYEQYF. DNA of the CDR3: TGTGCCAGCTCTTCTCTAAGCAAGGGCTACGAGCAGTACTTC.

This rearrangement joins TRBV9 to TRBJ2-1, with 13 bases lining up with TRBD2. The CDR3 runs 18 residues. V dropped 0 bases and J dropped 7; count of bases not matched to a gene: 10. Germline V gene sequence: CDR1 SGDLS, CDR2 YYNGEE. The CDR3 coding sequence is TGTGCCAGCAGCGTAGGGACTAGCGGGAGACGTGTGGGAAATGAGCAGTTCTTC. This encodes CASSVGTSGRRVGNEQFF. Full variable domain (outside the CDR3, taken from reference TRBV9 and TRBJ2-1): DSGVTQTPKHLITATGQRVTLRCSPRSGDLSVYWYQQSLDQGLQFLIQYYNGEERAKGNILERFSAQQFPDLHSELNLSSLELGDSALYFCASSVGTSGRRVGNEQFFGPGTRLTVL.

The table lists this clone with a few counts. The CDR3 sequence: CASRGVGEQYF. The CDR3 DNA reads as TGTGCCAGCCGGGGGGTTGGCGAGCAGTACTTC. The chain uses TRBV5-5 and TRBJ2-7; 7 bases align to TRBD2. Germline V lookup: CDR1 SGHKS, CDR2 YYEKEE (reference sequence). J lost 6 bases, V lost 7 bases, and 4 bases had no gene match. The CDR3 contains 11 residues.

This rearrangement joins TRBV5-1 to TRBJ2-1; 10 bases match TRBD2. The CDR3 is made up of 16 amino acids. The germline CDR1 and CDR2 sequences are SGHRS and YFSETQ. J was trimmed by 0 bases and V by 1 base; bases with no gene match: 1. CDR3: CASSLTSGTSYNEQFF. CDR3 DNA: TGCGCCAGCAGCTTGACTAGCGGGACCTCCTACAATGAGCAGTTCTTC.

The chain joins TRBV28 to TRBJ2-7, with D unclear. The V gene lost 2 bases and the J gene lost 7 bases, with 9 bases spanning the gap. The V gene's germline CDR1 is MDHEN and CDR2 SYDVKM. The CDR3 is 12 amino acids. CDR3 protein: CASSLLGGEQYF. Written as DNA, the CDR3 is TGTGCCAGCAGTTTACTGGGTGGAGAGCAGTACTTC.

The rearrangement joins TRBV28 to TRBJ2-2; TRBD2 is a possible D gene (7 bases). V lost 6 bases to trimming and J lost 7 bases, with 15 bases between them. The V gene's germline CDR1 is MDHEN and CDR2 SYDVKM. This CDR3 comprises 14 residues. This CDR3 reads CASSIAGGLGELFF. As DNA, the CDR3 is TGTGCCAGCAGCATCGCCGGGGGGCTCGGGGAGCTGTTTTTT.

The rearrangement joins TRBV5-1 to TRBJ1-4, with 8 bases lining up with TRBD1. Germline V gene lookup returns CDR1 SGHRS and CDR2 YFSETQ. This CDR3 has 15 amino acids. Trimming took 0 bases from V and 6 from J; bases not matched to a gene: 4. CDR3 in DNA: TGCGCCAGCAGCTTGGTCCAGGGGGCAGATGAAAAACTGTTTTTT. Its translation is CASSLVQGADEKLFF.

This clone has only a few counts. It differs at one base from a far larger clone, so likely a read error. The chain links TRBV9 to TRBJ2-5, with 9 positions matching TRBD1. V was pared by 3 bases and J by 0 bases, with 6 bases of the junction left unmatched. Per the germline V gene, CDR1 is SGDLS and CDR2 is YYNGEE. The CDR3 totals 16 residues. The CDR3 loop reads CASSAGTGKHQETQYF. CDR3 nucleotide sequence: TGTGCCAGCAGCGCAGGGACAGGGAAACACCAAGAGACCCAGTACTTC.

The chain links TRBV6-5 to TRBJ2-3, with a weak D call TRBD2 (7 bases). Germline CDR1 MNHEY, CDR2 SVGAGI. The length of the CDR3 is 16 residues. Trimming pared 0 bases from V and 6 bases from J, leaving 16 bases between. The CDR3, as DNA: TGTGCCAGCAGTTACTCGGGAGGGGGGGCCGGGGATACGCAGTATTTT. Protein: CASSYSGGGAGDTQYF.